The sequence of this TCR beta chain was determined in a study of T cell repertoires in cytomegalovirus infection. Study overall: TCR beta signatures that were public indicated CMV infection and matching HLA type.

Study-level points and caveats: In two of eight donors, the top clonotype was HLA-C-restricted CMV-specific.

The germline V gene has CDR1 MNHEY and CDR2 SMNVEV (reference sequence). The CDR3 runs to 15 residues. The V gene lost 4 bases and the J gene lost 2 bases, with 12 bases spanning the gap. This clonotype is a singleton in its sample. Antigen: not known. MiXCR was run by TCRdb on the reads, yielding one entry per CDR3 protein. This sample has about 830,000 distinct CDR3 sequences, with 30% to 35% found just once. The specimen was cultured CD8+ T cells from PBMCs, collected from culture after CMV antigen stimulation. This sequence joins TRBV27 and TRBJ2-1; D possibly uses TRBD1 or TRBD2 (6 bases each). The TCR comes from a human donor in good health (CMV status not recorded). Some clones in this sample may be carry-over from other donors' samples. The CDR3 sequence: CASSWGRGTYNEQFF. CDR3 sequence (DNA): TGTGCCAGCAGTTGGGGGCGCGGGACCTACAATGAGCAGTTCTTC.